The source of this TCR beta chain is a study of blood T cells in healthy people across ages. Findings and caveats of the study: Expanded clonotype changes were possibly confounded by unknown donor CMV status. Naive T cell percentage strongly correlated with TCR beta diversity. Roughly linearly, TCR beta diversity per million T cells fell as age increased.

The authors ran a second PCR of about 7 to 11 cycles using a sample-barcoded 5' primer and a J-beta primer mix. TCRdb re-derived calls from the 5' RACE reads in MiXCR, one entry per CDR3 protein. Of around 1.7 million distinct CDR3 sequences listed, approximately 30% are singletons. Each donor gave approximately 9.7 milliliters of peripheral blood. Germline V gene lookup returns CDR1 KGHSH and CDR2 LQKENI. CDR3 length: 14 residues. V was shortened by 2 bases and J by 5 bases, with 13 bases between the two germline ends. Notes on this clonotype: Its antigen is as yet unknown.

What was sequenced was blood. The origin of this receptor is a woman aged 30 to 39 in good health. The chain employs TRBV18 and TRBJ2-7; D tentatively reads TRBD1 or TRBD2 (5 bases each). Here the CDR3 reads CASSPGEGRNEQYF. As DNA, the CDR3 is TGTGCCAGCTCACCAGGAGAGGGGCGGAACGAGCAGTACTTC.